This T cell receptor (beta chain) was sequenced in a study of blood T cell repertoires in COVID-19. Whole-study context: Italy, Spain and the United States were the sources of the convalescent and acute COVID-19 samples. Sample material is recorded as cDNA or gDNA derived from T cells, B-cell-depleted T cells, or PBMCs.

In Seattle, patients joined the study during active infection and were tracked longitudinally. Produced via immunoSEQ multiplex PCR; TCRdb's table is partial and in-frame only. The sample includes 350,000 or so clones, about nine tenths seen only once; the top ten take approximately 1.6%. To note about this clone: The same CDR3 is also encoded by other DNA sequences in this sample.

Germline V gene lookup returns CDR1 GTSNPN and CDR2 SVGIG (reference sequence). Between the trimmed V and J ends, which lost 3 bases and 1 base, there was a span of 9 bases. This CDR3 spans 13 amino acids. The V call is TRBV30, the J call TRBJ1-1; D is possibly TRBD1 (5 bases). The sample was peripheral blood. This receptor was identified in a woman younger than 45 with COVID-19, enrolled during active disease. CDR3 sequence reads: CAWRTGPNTEAFF. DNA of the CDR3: TGTGCCTGGAGAACAGGACCGAACACTGAAGCTTTCTTT.